What follows are 15 T cell receptor beta chains derived from one specimen sequenced in a study of shared clonotypes between healthy human individuals (dated by TCRdb to about 2020). The library was made by the immunoSEQ multiplex PCR assay. TCRdb provides this immuneACCESS table in a form limited to in-frame rearrangements. Some clones are lacking; in checked studies, under half of them reflect an unresolved V gene, and why the rest are absent is not known. This sample is represented by about 2 million clones; about 94% of them were singletons. Of the sample, roughly 1% falls within the top ten clones. CD8 naive samples consisted of CD45RO-negative cells that were positively selected for CCR7, yielding a CD45RA+CCR7+ population without TemRA cells. The specimen was naive CD8+ T cells sorted from blood. The sample's cell subset or site label, decoded: CD45RA+CCR7+. The origin of the receptors is a man between 18 and 35 years old in good health.

J is TRBJ2-7 and V is TRBV28; no clear D. The germline V gene encodes CDR1 MDHEN and CDR2 SYDVKM. The CDR3 extends over 14 amino acids. V was shortened by 2 bases and J by 5 bases, with 13 bases between the two germline ends. CDR3 DNA: TGTGCCAGCAGTTTAGTTCTGCAGCACAACGAGCAGTACTTC. Translation gives CASSLVLQHNEQYF.

J is TRBJ2-5 and V is TRBV6-5; no clear D. Looked up from germline, CDR1 is MNHEY and CDR2 is SVGAGI. The CDR3 loop spans 14 amino acids. V lost 0 bases to trimming and J lost 2 bases, with 7 bases between them. The CDR3 coding sequence is TGTGCCAGCAGTTACTCGTCCGATCAAGAGACCCAGTACTTC. This codes for CASSYSSDQETQYF.

The rearrangement links TRBV7-9 to TRBJ2-5; D tentatively fits TRBD1 or TRBD2 (5 bases each). The CDR3 sequence is 17 residues long. Per germline, CDR1 SEHNR and CDR2 FQNEAQ (reference sequence). V lost 1 base to trimming and J lost 0 bases, with 15 bases between them. CDR3 sequence (DNA): TGTGCCAGCAGCTTAGGTGGCGAGGGGTCGTACCAAGAGACCCAGTACTTC. Translating gives CASSLGGEGSYQETQYF.

The chain is built from TRBV6-6 and TRBJ2-7; D is perhaps TRBD1 (5 bases). The CDR3 is 11 amino acids. CDR1 and CDR2 from the germline V gene are MNHNY and SVGAGI (reference sequence). The V gene lost 5 bases and the J gene lost 6 bases, with 8 bases spanning the gap. The CDR3 bases are TGTGCCAGCAGTGACAGCTCCGAGCAGTACTTC. It specifies CASSDSSEQYF.

The chain joins TRBV2 to TRBJ1-5; 7 nucleotides align to TRBD1. J lost 2 bases, V lost 6 bases, and 13 bases had no gene match. Germline CDR1 reads SNHLY; CDR2 reads FYNNEI. CDR3 length: 17 residues. The CDR3 loop is CASRDDREGGGNQPQHF. CDR3 coding DNA: TGTGCCAGCAGGGACGACAGGGAGGGCGGAGGCAATCAGCCCCAGCATTTT.

The rearrangement uses TRBV4-1 and TRBJ2-5, with D unresolved. Germline-derived CDR1 and CDR2 are MGHRA and YSYEKL. This CDR3 has 13 amino acids. V lost 2 bases and J lost 4, with 8 bases in between. CDR3 amino acids: CASSQRHGETQYF. The CDR3 DNA sequence: TGCGCCAGCAGCCAACGACACGGAGAGACCCAGTACTTC.

The V gene is TRBV4-2, the J gene TRBJ2-7; no reliable D call. V was trimmed by 1 base and J by 3 bases, leaving 10 bases between them. The CDR3 consists of 14 residues. CDR1 LGHNA and CDR2 YNFKEQ come from the germline V gene. This CDR3 reads CASSQAGRGYEQYF. The CDR3 region has the DNA TGTGCCAGCAGCCAAGCGGGCCGAGGCTACGAGCAGTACTTC.

The chain has TRBV7-3 and TRBJ2-5; D is uncertain. Per germline, CDR1 SGHTA and CDR2 FQGTGA. There are 15 residues in the CDR3. V was cut by 0 bases and J by 3 bases, with 11 bases left in between. This CDR3 is CASSLTGSEEETQYF. The CDR3 region has the DNA TGTGCCAGCAGCTTAACAGGCTCTGAAGAAGAGACCCAGTACTTC.

The J gene is TRBJ2-2, the V gene TRBV2, with D uncertain. Germline CDR1 reads SNHLY; CDR2 reads FYNNEI. V was clipped by 3 bases and J by 0 bases, with 11 bases between them. The CDR3 sequence is 16 residues long. Written as DNA, the CDR3 is TGTGCCAGCAGTGACCTCCTAGTCGCGAACACCGGGGAGCTGTTTTTT. Encoded protein: CASSDLLVANTGELFF.

The rearrangement uses TRBV2 and TRBJ2-7; 7 bases agree with TRBD1. From germline, CDR1 is SNHLY and CDR2 FYNNEI. Trimming at V came to 6 bases and at J to 0 bases, leaving 8 bases not matched to a gene. CDR3 size: 15 residues. CDR3 DNA sequence: TGTGCCAGCAGCGAGGGACAGCTGAACTCCTACGAGCAGTACTTC. Translating gives CASSEGQLNSYEQYF.

Points on this clone: This sample includes further DNA sequences coding for the same CDR3. V usage is TRBV30 and J usage is TRBJ1-1, with unresolved D. V shed 5 bases and J shed 1 base, with 8 bases lying between them. The germline V gene encodes CDR1 GTSNPN and CDR2 SVGIG (reference sequence). This CDR3 is built from 12 residues. The CDR3 sequence is CAWGEPNTEAFF. CDR3 nucleotides: TGTGCCTGGGGGGAGCCGAACACTGAAGCTTTCTTT.

The chain has TRBV4-1 and TRBJ2-1; D gene unclear. Germline V gives CDR1 MGHRA, CDR2 YSYEKL. The CDR3 runs to 13 residues. V shed 3 bases and J shed 8 bases, with 11 bases lying between them. The CDR3 sequence is CASSQTVRDEQFF. CDR3 DNA: TGCGCCAGCAGCCAGACGGTTAGAGATGAGCAGTTCTTC.

V and J are TRBV6-5 and TRBJ2-7; D call uncertain. Germline loops: CDR1 MNHEY, CDR2 SVGAGI. V lost 0 bases, J lost 2 bases, and 8 bases lay in between. The CDR3 is made up of 14 amino acids. The CDR3 loop reads CASSYSDRAYEQYF. As DNA, the CDR3 is TGTGCCAGCAGTTACTCGGACCGAGCCTACGAGCAGTACTTC.

The chain links TRBV9 to TRBJ1-1, with D possibly matching TRBD1 (6 bases). Germline CDR1 and CDR2: SGDLS and YYNGEE. Trimming removed 4 bases from V and 7 bases from J, with 17 bases in between. This CDR3 has 14 residues. The CDR3: CASSPSDGTYEAFF. CDR3 DNA sequence: TGTGCCAGCAGCCCATCGGACGGGACATATGAAGCTTTCTTT.

This chain connects TRBV19 to TRBJ1-4; the D is unclear. Germline V CDR1 and CDR2: LNHDA, SQIVND (reference sequence). Trimming took off 6 bases at V and 6 bases at J, with 14 bases between the two ends. The CDR3 totals 14 residues. DNA for the CDR3: TGTGCCAGTAGCCCGGACGTTCTTTATGAAAAACTGTTTTTT. It codes for CASSPDVLYEKLFF.